The following is a T cell receptor (beta chain) sequence with its context. Other DNA sequences of this sample code for an identical CDR3. Every subset had its genomic DNA shared out evenly among several immunoSEQ plates. The data were produced by immunoSEQ multiplex PCR, yet TCRdb's version contains in-frame clones alone and is incomplete. The sample has 2.3 million or so clones; over 90% are singletons. The data stem from a study of shared clonotypes between healthy human individuals. Across the whole study: The plates for each donor numbered three CD4 naive, three CD4 memory, two CD8 naive and one CD8 memory.

V lost 1 base to trimming and J lost 8 bases; unmatched junction nucleotides: 7. The germline gives CDR1 SGHRS, CDR2 YFSETQ. The CDR3 is made up of 15 amino acids. The gene calls are TRBV5-1 and TRBJ1-4, with 8 nucleotides matching TRBD1. This TCR derives from a man between 18 and 35 years old in good health. Some clones in this sample may be carry-over from other donors' samples. Sample: naive CD4+ T cells from PBMCs. The subset here: CD45RA+ positively selected. CDR3 DNA: TGCGCCAGCAGCTTGTCTGGACAGGGTGCCGAAAAACTGTTTTTT. Its protein is CASSLSGQGAEKLFF.